This T cell receptor (beta chain) originates from a study of early T cells in non-severe SARS-CoV-2 infection. Whole-study context: Alpha and beta chains were unpaired, from unsorted whole-blood bulk RNA. Study results and limitations: CD4 and private specificities were missed by VDJdb matching, which favored anti-spike CD8 responses.

Unique molecular identifiers were added to individual cDNA molecules. TCRdb reprocessed the 5' RACE reads via MiXCR and lists one record per CDR3 protein. The top ten clones hold about 1.3% of a sample with 55,000 to 65,000 distinct CDR3 sequences, roughly 12% of them seen once. The CDR3 spans 16 residues. The V gene's germline CDR1 is MNHEY and CDR2 SVGEGT. With 0 bases removed from V and 5 bases from J, the gap between germline ends came to 16 bases. Details on this clonotype: Its matching antigen is unknown.

The sequence was obtained from an adult who was a healthcare worker with PCR-confirmed SARS-CoV-2 infection or an uninfected control (not recorded which). This material consisted of whole blood, taken at baseline. The chain carries TRBV6-2 or TRBV6-3 and TRBJ2-5; D might be TRBD2 (7 bases). CDR3 DNA: TGTGCCAGCAGTTACTCGAAGCTACAGGGAGGGGAGACCCAGTACTTC. It specifies CASSYSKLQGGETQYF.